This T cell receptor beta chain was found in a study of CD8 T cells in ankylosing spondylitis. This clonotype was observed a few times. TCRdb fed the 5' RACE reads into MiXCR, producing one record per CDR3 protein. The sample holds a few hundred thousand distinct CDR3 sequences; more than 15% are singletons and the top ten take more than 25%. The germline CDR1 and CDR2 sequences are MNHEY and SVGAGI. CDR3 length: 17 residues. Unmatched junction bases numbered 12, after V lost 0 bases and J lost 5 bases. The rearrangement uses TRBV6-5 and TRBJ2-5; 7 nucleotides align to TRBD2. Sequencing was done on a sample of blood, either unsorted or a sorted T cell fraction (not recorded which). This TCR was sampled from a male donor with ankylosing spondylitis or in good health (not recorded which). This CDR3 reads CASSYSNGEGFSETQYF. CDR3 coding DNA: TGTGCCAGCAGTTACTCGAATGGGGAGGGTTTCTCGGAGACCCAGTACTTC.